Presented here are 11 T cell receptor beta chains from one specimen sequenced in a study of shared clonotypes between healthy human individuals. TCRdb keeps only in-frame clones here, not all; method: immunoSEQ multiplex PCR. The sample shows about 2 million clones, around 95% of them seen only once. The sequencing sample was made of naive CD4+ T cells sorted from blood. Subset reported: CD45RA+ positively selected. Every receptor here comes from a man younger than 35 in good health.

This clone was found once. The DNA of the CDR3 is TGTGCTAGTGGTTTGGCCGTAGCGGGAGGAGGTTACGAGCAGTACTTC. The encoded protein is CASGLAVAGGGYEQYF. The chain joins TRBV12-5 to TRBJ2-7, with 10 positions matching TRBD2. The CDR3 is made up of 16 amino acids. The germline CDR1 and CDR2 sequences are LGHNT and FRNRAP. V was pared by 1 base and J by 4 bases, with 7 bases of the junction left unmatched.

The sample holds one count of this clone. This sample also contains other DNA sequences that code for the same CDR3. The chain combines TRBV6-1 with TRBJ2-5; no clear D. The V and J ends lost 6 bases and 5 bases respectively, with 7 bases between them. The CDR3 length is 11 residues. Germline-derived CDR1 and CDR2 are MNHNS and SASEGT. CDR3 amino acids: CASSAGETQYF. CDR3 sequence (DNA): TGTGCCAGCAGCGCTGGGGAGACCCAGTACTTC.

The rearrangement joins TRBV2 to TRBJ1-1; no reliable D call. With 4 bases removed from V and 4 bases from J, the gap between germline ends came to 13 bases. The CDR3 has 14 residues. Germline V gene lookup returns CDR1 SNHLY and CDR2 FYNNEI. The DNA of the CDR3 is TGTGCCAGCAGTGGGGGAGGAAGAGGCACTGAAGCTTTCTTT. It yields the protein CASSGGGRGTEAFF.

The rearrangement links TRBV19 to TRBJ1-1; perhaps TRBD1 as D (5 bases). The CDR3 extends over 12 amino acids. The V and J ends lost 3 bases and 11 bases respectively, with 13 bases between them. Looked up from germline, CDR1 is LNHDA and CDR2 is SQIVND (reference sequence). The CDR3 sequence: CASSIFGAGAFF. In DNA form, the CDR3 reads TGTGCCAGTAGTATTTTTGGGGCCGGGGCTTTCTTT.

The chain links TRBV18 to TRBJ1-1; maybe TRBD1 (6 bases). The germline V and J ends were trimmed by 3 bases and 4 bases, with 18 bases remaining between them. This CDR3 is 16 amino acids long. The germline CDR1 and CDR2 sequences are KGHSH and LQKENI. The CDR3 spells CASSPHPPGASTEAFF. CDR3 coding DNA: TGTGCCAGCTCACCCCACCCCCCAGGGGCGTCCACTGAAGCTTTCTTT.

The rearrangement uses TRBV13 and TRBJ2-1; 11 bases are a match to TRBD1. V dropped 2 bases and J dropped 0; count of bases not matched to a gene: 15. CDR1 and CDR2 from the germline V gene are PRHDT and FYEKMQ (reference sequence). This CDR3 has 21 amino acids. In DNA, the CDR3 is TGTGCCAGCAGCTTACGACCCCGGGGGACAGGGGGTATAAGCTCCTACAATGAGCAGTTCTTC. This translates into CASSLRPRGTGGISSYNEQFF.

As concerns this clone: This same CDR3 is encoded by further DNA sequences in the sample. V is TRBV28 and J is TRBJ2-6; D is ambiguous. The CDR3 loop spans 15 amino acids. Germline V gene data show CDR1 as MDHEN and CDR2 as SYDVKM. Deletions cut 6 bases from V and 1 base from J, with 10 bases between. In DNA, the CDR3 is TGTGCCAGCAGGCCAGGCGGTTCTGGGGCCAACGTCCTGACTTTC. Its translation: CASRPGGSGANVLTF.

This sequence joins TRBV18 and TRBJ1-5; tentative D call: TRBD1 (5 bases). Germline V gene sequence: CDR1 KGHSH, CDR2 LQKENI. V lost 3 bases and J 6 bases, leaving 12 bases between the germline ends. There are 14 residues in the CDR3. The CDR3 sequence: CASSPSGQGQPQHF. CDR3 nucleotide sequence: TGTGCCAGCTCACCGTCGGGGCAGGGTCAGCCCCAGCATTTT. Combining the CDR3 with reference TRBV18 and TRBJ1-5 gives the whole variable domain NAGVMQNPRHLVRRRGQEARLRCSPMKGHSHVYWYRQLPEEGLKFMVYLQKENIIDESGMPKERFSAEFPKEGPSILRIQQVVRGDSAAYFCASSPSGQGQPQHFGDGTRLSIL.

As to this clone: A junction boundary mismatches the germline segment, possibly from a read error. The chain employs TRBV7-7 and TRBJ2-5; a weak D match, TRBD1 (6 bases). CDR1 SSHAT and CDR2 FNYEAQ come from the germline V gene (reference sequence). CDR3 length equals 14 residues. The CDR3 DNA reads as TGTGCTAGCAGCTCCGGACAGAAGCAAGAGACCCAGTACTTC. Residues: CASSSGQKQETQYF.

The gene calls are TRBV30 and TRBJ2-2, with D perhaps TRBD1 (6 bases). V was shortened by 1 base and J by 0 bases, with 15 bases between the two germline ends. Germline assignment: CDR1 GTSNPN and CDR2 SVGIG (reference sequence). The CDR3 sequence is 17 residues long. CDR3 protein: CAWSGGGYRSNTGELFF. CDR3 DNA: TGTGCCTGGAGTGGAGGGGGATACCGCTCGAACACCGGGGAGCTGTTTTTT.

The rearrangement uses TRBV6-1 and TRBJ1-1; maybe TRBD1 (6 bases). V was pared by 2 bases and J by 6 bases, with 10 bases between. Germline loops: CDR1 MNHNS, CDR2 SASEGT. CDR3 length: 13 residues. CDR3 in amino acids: CASSESYRAEAFF. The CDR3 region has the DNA TGTGCCAGCAGTGAATCCTACAGGGCTGAAGCTTTCTTT.